This T cell receptor beta chain was profiled in a study of T cells in Graves' hyperthyroidism and ophthalmopathy. The wider study: At the time of initial diagnosis and before any treatment, peripheral blood was collected.

The table lists this clonotype with a few counts. Its antigen is not identified. This CDR3 contains 13 residues. V gave up 6 bases and J gave up 9 bases; unmatched junction bases: 8. Germline CDR1 WSHSY, CDR2 SAAADI. The study, taken as a whole, reports: The majority of expanded thyroid clonotypes above 0.001 also appeared in blood.

Those patients with uncontrolled infection, other autoimmune disease, pregnancy or lactation were excluded. Amplification of TCR beta CDR3 regions used RNA as the template. When the TCR CDR3 underwent first-round RT-PCR, the HTBI primer set was used. TCRdb fed the multiplex PCR reads into MiXCR, producing one record per CDR3 protein. The sample has around 520,000 distinct CDR3 sequences, approximately 25% seen once. This rearrangement joins TRBV10-2 to TRBJ1-5; TRBD1 matches at 7 bases. This clonotype originated in a woman aged 25 to 39 with Graves' ophthalmopathy. Sequenced input: blood. CDR3 nucleotide sequence: TGCGCCAGCAGAGAGACGACAGGGCTGCCCCAGCATTTT. Its translation: CASRETTGLPQHF.